This passage covers 31 T cell receptor beta chains from one sample sequenced in a study of T cell responses to AZD1222 COVID-19 vaccine (dated by TCRdb to about 2021). The protocol used for the library was the immunoSEQ multiplex PCR assay. TCRdb holds this immuneACCESS table with in-frame rearrangements only. Some clones are missing; in checked studies, unresolved V genes explain under half, and the rest has no known cause. Recorded for this sample are around 99,000 clones; 89% of them occurred a single time. The top ten clonotypes cover 6.6% of the sample. What this sample's time point label stands for: baseline before first vaccination. Sequenced here: peripheral blood, sampled on day 0 of AZD1222 vaccination. These TCRs come from an adult in good health.

This chain uses TRBV3-1 (or the pseudogene TRBV3-2) with TRBJ1-2; tentatively, D is TRBD1 (6 bases). Germline V gives CDR1 LGHDT, CDR2 YNNKEL (reference sequence). V gave up 3 bases and J gave up 0 bases, with 11 bases separating them. The CDR3 is 15 amino acids. This chain's CDR3 is CASSHSPGANYGYTF. For the CDR3, the DNA is TGTGCCAGCAGCCACAGCCCAGGGGCTAACTATGGCTACACCTTC.

The rearrangement uses TRBV4-3 and TRBJ2-1; 10 nucleotides line up with TRBD2. Germline V CDR1 and CDR2: LGHNA, YSLEER. Trimming at V came to 0 bases and at J to 4 bases, leaving 9 bases not matched to a gene. CDR3 length: 18 residues. In DNA form, the CDR3 reads TGCGCCAGCAGCCAAGACGCCAAACTAGCGGGAAAGTACAATGAGCAGTTCTTC. Translated: CASSQDAKLAGKYNEQFF.

The chain has TRBV27 and TRBJ1-4; D is ambiguous. Trimming pared 3 bases from V and 0 bases from J, leaving 8 bases between. Per the germline V gene, CDR1 is MNHEY and CDR2 is SMNVEV (reference sequence). The CDR3 is 15 residues long. The CDR3 protein is CASSFGAATNEKLFF. The CDR3 region has the DNA TGTGCCAGCAGTTTCGGTGCAGCAACTAATGAAAAACTGTTTTTT.

The chain uses TRBV5-1 and TRBJ1-1, with a tentative D call TRBD1 (5 bases). The CDR3 covers 16 residues. V was pared by 3 bases and J by 4 bases, with 19 bases between. The V gene's germline CDR1 is SGHRS and CDR2 YFSETQ. CDR3 in DNA: TGCGCCAGCAGCTCCTTCGGGGCGGCGGGGAGCACTGAAGCTTTCTTT. It codes for CASSSFGAAGSTEAFF.

V gene TRBV19 combines with J gene TRBJ2-7, with 9 bases identical to TRBD1. With V trimmed by 5 bases and J by 0 bases, 2 bases remained unmatched. The germline gives CDR1 LNHDA, CDR2 SQIVND (reference sequence). The CDR3 extends over 14 amino acids. CDR3 DNA: TGTGCCAGTAGTGGACAGGGGAGCTCCTACGAGCAGTACTTC. Encoded protein: CASSGQGSSYEQYF.

The chain carries TRBV18 and TRBJ2-7, with 11 bases aligning to TRBD1. The CDR3 length is 14 residues. Germline CDR1 and CDR2: KGHSH and LQKENI. The J segment lost 13 bases and the V segment lost 3 bases, leaving 11 bases of the junction unmatched. This CDR3 reads CASSPDGTGGDFYF. CDR3 bases: TGTGCCAGCTCACCTGACGGGACAGGGGGAGACTTCTACTTC.

V usage is TRBV30 and J usage is TRBJ1-6; D gene unclear. The CDR3 extends over 16 amino acids. Germline values: CDR1 GTSNPN, CDR2 SVGIG (reference sequence). The CDR3 DNA reads TGTGCGCTCTGGAGGGCCTACTCCTCCTATAATTCACCCCTCCACTTT. It specifies CALWRAYSSYNSPLHF.

This clone turned up a few times. The rearrangement links TRBV7-2 to TRBJ1-6, with no clear D. The CDR3 is 17 amino acids. The V gene lost 5 bases and the J gene lost 4 bases, with 18 bases spanning the gap. Germline CDR1 reads SGHTA; CDR2 reads FQGNSA. The CDR3 spells CASSTSPDFSYNSPLHF. Written as DNA, the CDR3 is TGTGCCAGCAGCACCTCCCCGGACTTTTCTTATAATTCACCCCTCCACTTT.

The chain joins TRBV3-1 (or the pseudogene TRBV3-2) to TRBJ1-6; D gene unclear. Deletions cut 4 bases from V and 4 bases from J, with 14 bases between. CDR1 LGHDT and CDR2 YNNKEL come from the germline V gene (reference sequence). The CDR3 extends over 16 amino acids. The DNA of the CDR3 is TGTGCCAGCAGCCCGCAAATCACCACTTATAATTCACCCCTCCACTTT. Amino acids: CASSPQITTYNSPLHF.

V is TRBV6-2 or TRBV6-3 and J is TRBJ2-7; the D is unclear. Trimming removed 5 bases from V and 3 bases from J, with 11 bases in between. The CDR3 spans 13 residues. In germline, CDR1 is MNHEY, CDR2 SVGEGT. The CDR3 is CASSLRIYYEQYF. The CDR3 region has the DNA TGTGCCAGCAGTCTAAGGATCTACTACGAGCAGTACTTC.

In nucleotides, the CDR3 is TGCGCCAGCAGCTTACCGGGACTAGCGGGTCAATCCGTAACGTACAATGAGCAGTTCTTC. Protein product: CASSLPGLAGQSVTYNEQFF. The chain combines TRBV5-1 with TRBJ2-1, with 12 bases that match TRBD2. The CDR3 is made up of 20 amino acids. Trimming at V came to 2 bases and at J to 4 bases, leaving 16 bases not matched to a gene. CDR1 is SGHRS and CDR2 is YFSETQ in the germline V gene. Drawing the rest from reference TRBV5-1 and TRBJ2-1, the complete variable domain is KAGVTQTPRYLIKTRGQQVTLSCSPISGHRSVSWYQQTPGQGLQFLFEYFSETQRNKGNFPGRFSGRQFSNSRSEMNVSTLELGDSALYLCASSLPGLAGQSVTYNEQFFGPGTRLTVL.

The gene calls are TRBV28 and TRBJ2-7, with unresolved D. The V end lost 3 bases, the J end lost 2 bases, and 14 bases lay between the germline ends. Germline loops: CDR1 MDHEN, CDR2 SYDVKM. CDR3 length: 15 residues. The CDR3 here is CASSFTAIRAYEQYF. The CDR3 nucleotides are TGTGCCAGCAGTTTTACCGCGATCCGGGCCTACGAGCAGTACTTC.

The CDR3 region has the DNA TGTGCCAGCAGCTTCTCGTGGGGGCCTAACTATGGCTACACCTTC. Encoded protein: CASSFSWGPNYGYTF. The rearrangement links TRBV11-2 to TRBJ1-2; TRBD1 is a possible D gene (6 bases). The CDR3 contains 15 residues. Germline CDR1 SGHAT, CDR2 FQNNGV. With 3 bases removed from V and 0 bases from J, the gap between germline ends came to 11 bases.

A single count supports this clone. The CDR3 bases are TGTGCCAGCACTAGAGGCCCCAACTATGGCTACACCTTC. Amino acid sequence: CASTRGPNYGYTF. V gene TRBV27 combines with J gene TRBJ1-2; D not certain. This CDR3 region has 13 residues. Germline values: CDR1 MNHEY, CDR2 SMNVEV (reference sequence). Between the trimmed V and J ends, which lost 7 bases and 2 bases, there was a span of 11 bases.

The rearrangement uses TRBV6-5 and TRBJ2-7, with 10 bases lining up with TRBD1. V lost 6 bases to trimming and J lost 3 bases; unmatched junction nucleotides: 8. The CDR3 has 15 residues. Germline loops: CDR1 MNHEY, CDR2 SVGAGI. CDR3 residues: CASSFSGTGDYEQYF. The CDR3 region has the DNA TGTGCCAGCAGCTTCTCCGGGACAGGGGACTACGAGCAGTACTTC.

This clone was seen once. V is TRBV7-2 and J is TRBJ2-1, with 9 bases fitting TRBD1. Unmatched junction bases numbered 7, after V lost 0 bases and J lost 7 bases. Germline V gene sequence: CDR1 SGHTA, CDR2 FQGNSA. The CDR3 contains 16 residues. CDR3 residues: CASSLAVGQGMNEQFF. The CDR3 DNA reads as TGTGCCAGCAGCTTAGCGGTAGGACAGGGGATGAATGAGCAGTTCTTC.

V usage is TRBV11-2 and J usage is TRBJ2-5; TRBD2 might be the D (5 bases). The germline CDR1 and CDR2 sequences are SGHAT and FQNNGV. The V gene lost 1 base and the J gene lost 5 bases, with 11 bases spanning the gap. The CDR3 length is 14 residues. In nucleotides, the CDR3 is TGTGCCAGCAGCTTAGGACGGGGTTGGGAGACCCAGTACTTC. Amino acids: CASSLGRGWETQYF.

This chain joins TRBV20-1 and TRBJ2-7; either TRBD1 or TRBD2 may supply D (5 bases each). The CDR3 runs to 13 residues. Germline V lookup: CDR1 DFQATT, CDR2 SNEGSKA (reference sequence). V dropped 3 bases and J dropped 2 bases, with 11 bases sitting between them. The CDR3 bases are TGCAGTGCTAGTAGGGACGGCACCTACGAGCAGTACTTC. Translating it yields CSASRDGTYEQYF.

The chain recombines TRBV6-5 with TRBJ1-2; D perhaps matches TRBD1 (5 bases). The V end lost 6 bases, the J end lost 2 bases, and 10 bases lay between the germline ends. The CDR3 has 13 residues. CDR1 and CDR2 from the germline V gene are MNHEY and SVGAGI. The CDR3 is CASRPDRNYGYTF. As DNA, the CDR3 is TGTGCCAGCAGACCAGACAGAAACTATGGCTACACCTTC.

V gene TRBV9 combines with J gene TRBJ1-1; D not certain. The germline V gene has CDR1 SGDLS and CDR2 YYNGEE. The ends were cut back, 4 bases at V and 4 bases at J, with 14 bases in the middle. The CDR3 sequence is 14 residues long. The CDR3 sequence: CASSPEGWGTEAFF. Written as DNA, the CDR3 is TGTGCCAGCAGCCCCGAGGGTTGGGGCACTGAAGCTTTCTTT.

DNA for the CDR3: TGTGCCGCGACCGGACAGGGCAGGTCCGGACAGCCCCAGCATTTT. Translated: CAATGQGRSGQPQHF. This chain uses TRBV19 with TRBJ1-5; the match to TRBD1 covers 8 bases. Looked up from germline, CDR1 is LNHDA and CDR2 is SQIVND (reference sequence). This CDR3 has 15 residues. V was pared by 11 bases and J by 7 bases, with 16 bases of the junction left unmatched.

This chain links TRBV29-1 with TRBJ2-3, with D tentatively TRBD2 (7 bases). The CDR3 has 13 residues. The germline V gene has CDR1 SQVTM and CDR2 ANQGSEA. V lost 4 bases, J lost 2 bases, and 10 bases lay in between. DNA for the CDR3: TGCAGCGTTGTAGGGGGGGTCACAGATACGCAGTATTTT. This gives the protein CSVVGGVTDTQYF.

The chain recombines TRBV6-6 with TRBJ1-6; 8 bases map to TRBD1. The germline gives CDR1 MNHNY, CDR2 SVGAGI (reference sequence). Germline trimming cut 7 bases from V and 6 bases from J; bases unmatched to any gene: 5. CDR3 length equals 14 residues. CDR3 DNA: TGTGCCAGCACCGTACAGGGGGTTAATTCACCCCTCCACTTT. Its protein is CASTVQGVNSPLHF.

The J gene is TRBJ1-4, the V gene TRBV11-3; D possibly corresponds to TRBD1 (6 bases). The CDR3 consists of 14 residues. Germline CDR1 SGHNT, CDR2 YENEEA. Trimming left V 9 bases short and J 4 bases short, with 15 bases between. The DNA for the CDR3 is TGTGCCAGTCAGGACACAGGGCTTAATGAAAAACTGTTTTTT. Amino acid sequence: CASQDTGLNEKLFF.

This chain links TRBV12-3 or TRBV12-4 with TRBJ1-4, with D possibly being TRBD1 (5 bases). The germline V and J ends were trimmed by 5 bases and 7 bases, with 11 bases remaining between them. The CDR3 contains 13 residues. The CDR3 loop is CASSTDSFEKLFF. The DNA of the CDR3 is TGTGCCAGCAGTACCGACAGTTTTGAAAAACTGTTTTTT.

The rearrangement links TRBV11-2 to TRBJ2-1; TRBD2 matches at 10 bases. The CDR3 consists of 15 residues. The V gene's germline CDR1 is SGHAT and CDR2 FQNNGV. The V gene end was trimmed by 3 bases and the J gene end by 6 bases; junction bases not matched to a gene: 5. The chain's CDR3 is CASSFPSGGGNEQFF. The DNA for the CDR3 is TGTGCCAGCAGCTTTCCTAGCGGGGGAGGCAATGAGCAGTTCTTC.

The chain links TRBV7-8 to TRBJ2-5; no clear D gene. The germline gives CDR1 SGHVS, CDR2 FQNEAQ. The CDR3 is made up of 12 amino acids. The ends were cut back, 5 bases at V and 5 bases at J, with 9 bases in the middle. The DNA for the CDR3 is TGTGCCAGCAGCGCCGAACGGGAGACCCAGTACTTC. Amino acids: CASSAERETQYF.

The rearrangement uses TRBV18 and TRBJ2-7; tentative D call: TRBD2 (5 bases). The length of the CDR3 is 15 residues. Germline assignment: CDR1 KGHSH and CDR2 LQKENI. The V end was cut by 3 bases, the J end by 0 bases, with 12 bases between. CDR3 DNA sequence: TGTGCCAGCTCACCTAACCCGGGGAGCTCCTACGAGCAGTACTTC. It encodes CASSPNPGSSYEQYF. Combining the CDR3 with reference TRBV18 and TRBJ2-7 gives the whole variable domain NAGVMQNPRHLVRRRGQEARLRCSPMKGHSHVYWYRQLPEEGLKFMVYLQKENIIDESGMPKERFSAEFPKEGPSILRIQQVVRGDSAAYFCASSPNPGSSYEQYFGPGTRLTVT.

This chain connects TRBV3-1 (or the pseudogene TRBV3-2) to TRBJ1-2, with TRBD1 matching 9 bases. Germline CDR1 LGHDT, CDR2 YNNKEL (reference sequence). The junction had 7 bases not matched to a gene; V was cut back by 0 bases and J by 5 bases. The CDR3 extends over 16 amino acids. In DNA, the CDR3 is TGTGCCAGCAGCCAAGAGGGACAGGGAAGGTCTTATGGCTACACCTTC. This encodes CASSQEGQGRSYGYTF.

This sequence joins TRBV30 and TRBJ1-5, with 7 positions matching TRBD1. The CDR3 contains 13 residues. V was pared by 4 bases and J by 2 bases, with 2 bases of the junction left unmatched. Germline values: CDR1 GTSNPN, CDR2 SVGIG (reference sequence). CDR3: CAWTGGGNQPQHF. The CDR3 coding sequence is TGTGCCTGGACAGGGGGAGGCAATCAGCCCCAGCATTTT.

The V gene is TRBV14, the J gene TRBJ2-3; maybe TRBD2 (5 bases). The V end lost 4 bases, the J end lost 5 bases, and 10 bases lay between the germline ends. Germline-derived CDR1 and CDR2 are SGHDN and FVKESK. The CDR3 contains 13 residues. The chain's CDR3 is CASSPNEGDTQYF. In DNA, the CDR3 is TGTGCCAGCAGCCCGAATGAGGGAGATACGCAGTATTTT.